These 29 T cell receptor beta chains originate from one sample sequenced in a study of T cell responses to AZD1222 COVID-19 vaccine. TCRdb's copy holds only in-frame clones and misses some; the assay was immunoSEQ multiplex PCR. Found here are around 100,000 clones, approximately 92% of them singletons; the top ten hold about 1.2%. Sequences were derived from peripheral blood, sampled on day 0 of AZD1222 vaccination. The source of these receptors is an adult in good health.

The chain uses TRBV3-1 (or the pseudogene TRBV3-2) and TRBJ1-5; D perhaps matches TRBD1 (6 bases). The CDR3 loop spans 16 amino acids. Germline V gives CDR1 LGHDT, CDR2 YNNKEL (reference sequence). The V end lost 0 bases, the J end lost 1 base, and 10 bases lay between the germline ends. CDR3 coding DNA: TGTGCCAGCAGCCAAGATCGGGGGGCAAGCAATCAGCCCCAGCATTTT. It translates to CASSQDRGASNQPQHF.

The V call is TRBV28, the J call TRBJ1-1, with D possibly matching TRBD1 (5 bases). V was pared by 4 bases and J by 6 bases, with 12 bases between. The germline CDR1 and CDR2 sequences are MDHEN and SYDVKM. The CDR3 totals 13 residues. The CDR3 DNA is TGTGCCAGCAGTTGGCAGGGTAGCGCTGAAGCTTTCTTT. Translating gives CASSWQGSAEAFF.

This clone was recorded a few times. CDR3: CASSLALGRSGGYTF. CDR3 DNA: TGCGCCAGCAGCTTGGCCCTCGGGAGGTCGGGTGGCTACACCTTC. This chain connects TRBV5-1 to TRBJ1-2; D ambiguous. Trimming pared 0 bases from V and 7 bases from J, leaving 16 bases between. CDR3 size: 15 residues. Germline CDR1 and CDR2: SGHRS and YFSETQ.

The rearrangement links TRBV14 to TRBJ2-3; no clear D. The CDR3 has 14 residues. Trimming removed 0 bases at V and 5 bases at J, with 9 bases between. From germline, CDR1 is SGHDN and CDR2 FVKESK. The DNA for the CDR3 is TGTGCCAGCAGCCAAGAGTGGGCTGAAGATACGCAGTATTTT. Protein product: CASSQEWAEDTQYF. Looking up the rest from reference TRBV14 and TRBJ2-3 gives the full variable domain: EAGVTQFPSHSVIEKGQTVTLRCDPISGHDNLYWYRRVMGKEIKFLLHFVKESKQDESGMPNNRFLAERTGGTYSTLKVQPAELEDSGVYFCASSQEWAEDTQYFGPGTRLTVL.

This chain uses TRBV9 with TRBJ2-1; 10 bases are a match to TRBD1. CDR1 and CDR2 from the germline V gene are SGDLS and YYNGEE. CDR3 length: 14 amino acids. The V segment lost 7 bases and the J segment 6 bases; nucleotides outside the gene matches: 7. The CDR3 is CASSRTGGINEQFF. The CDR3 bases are TGTGCCAGCTCCCGGACAGGGGGTATCAATGAGCAGTTCTTC.

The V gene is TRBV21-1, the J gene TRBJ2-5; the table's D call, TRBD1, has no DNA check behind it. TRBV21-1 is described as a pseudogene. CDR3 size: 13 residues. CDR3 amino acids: CASTRRPQETQYF. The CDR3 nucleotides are TGTGCCAGCACCAGGCGCCCCCAAGAGACCCAGTACTTC.

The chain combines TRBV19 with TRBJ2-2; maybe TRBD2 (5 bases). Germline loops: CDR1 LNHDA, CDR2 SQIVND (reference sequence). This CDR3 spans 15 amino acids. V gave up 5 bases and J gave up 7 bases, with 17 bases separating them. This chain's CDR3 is CASSPRRGRGGELFF. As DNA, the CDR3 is TGTGCCAGTAGTCCCCGGAGAGGGAGAGGCGGGGAGCTGTTTTTT.

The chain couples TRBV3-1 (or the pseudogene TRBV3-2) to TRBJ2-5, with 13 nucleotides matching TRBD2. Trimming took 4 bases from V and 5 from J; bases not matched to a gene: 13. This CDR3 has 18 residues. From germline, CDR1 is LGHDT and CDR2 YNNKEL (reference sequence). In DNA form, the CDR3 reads TGTGCCAGCAGCCGGGGACTAGCGGGGCAAACCCTCTGGGAGACCCAGTACTTC. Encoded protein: CASSRGLAGQTLWETQYF.

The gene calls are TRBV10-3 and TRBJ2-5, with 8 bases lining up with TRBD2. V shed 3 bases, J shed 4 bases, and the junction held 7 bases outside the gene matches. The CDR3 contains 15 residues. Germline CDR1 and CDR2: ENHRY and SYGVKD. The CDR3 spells CAISDTRLAGETQYF. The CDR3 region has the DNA TGTGCCATCAGTGACACCCGCCTAGCGGGAGAGACCCAGTACTTC.

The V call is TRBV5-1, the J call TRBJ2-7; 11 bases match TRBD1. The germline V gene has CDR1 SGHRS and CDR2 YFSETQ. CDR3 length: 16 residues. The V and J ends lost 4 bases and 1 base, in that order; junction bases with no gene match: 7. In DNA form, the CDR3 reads TGCGCCAGCAGCCCGGAAGGGACAGGGGGTTCCTACGAGCAGTACTTC. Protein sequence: CASSPEGTGGSYEQYF.

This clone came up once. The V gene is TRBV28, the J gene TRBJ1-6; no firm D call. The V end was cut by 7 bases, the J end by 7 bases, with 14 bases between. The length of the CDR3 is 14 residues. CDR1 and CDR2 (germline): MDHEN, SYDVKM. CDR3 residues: CASNLSLGNSPLHF. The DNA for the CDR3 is TGTGCCAGCAACCTGAGCCTGGGGAATTCACCCCTCCACTTT.

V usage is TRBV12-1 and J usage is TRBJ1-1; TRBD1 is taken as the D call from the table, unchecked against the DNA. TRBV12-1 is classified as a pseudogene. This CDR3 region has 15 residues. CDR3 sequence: CASSYDSLVNTEAFF. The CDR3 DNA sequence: TGTGCCAGCAGCTACGACAGCCTTGTGAACACTGAAGCTTTCTTT.

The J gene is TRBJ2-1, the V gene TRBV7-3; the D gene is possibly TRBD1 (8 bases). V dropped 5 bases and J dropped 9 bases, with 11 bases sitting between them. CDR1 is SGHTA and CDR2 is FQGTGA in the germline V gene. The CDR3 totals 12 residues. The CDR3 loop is CASSHRGGEQFF. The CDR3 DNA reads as TGTGCCAGCAGCCACAGGGGGGGTGAGCAGTTCTTC.

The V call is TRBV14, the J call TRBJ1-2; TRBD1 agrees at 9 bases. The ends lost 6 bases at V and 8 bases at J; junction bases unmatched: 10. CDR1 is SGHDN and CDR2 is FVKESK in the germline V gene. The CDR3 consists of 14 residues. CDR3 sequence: CASSPRDRAYGYTF. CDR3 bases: TGTGCCAGCAGTCCCCGGGACAGGGCTTACGGCTACACCTTC.

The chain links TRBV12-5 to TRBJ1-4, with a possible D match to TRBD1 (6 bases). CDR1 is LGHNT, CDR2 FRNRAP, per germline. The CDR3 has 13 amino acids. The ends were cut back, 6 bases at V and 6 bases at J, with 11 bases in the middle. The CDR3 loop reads CASGSDSYEKLFF. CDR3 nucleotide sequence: TGTGCTAGTGGCTCGGACAGCTATGAAAAACTGTTTTTT.

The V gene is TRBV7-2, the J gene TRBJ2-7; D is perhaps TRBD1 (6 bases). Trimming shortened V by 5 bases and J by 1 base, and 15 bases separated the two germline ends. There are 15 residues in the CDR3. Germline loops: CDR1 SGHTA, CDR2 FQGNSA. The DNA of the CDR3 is TGTGCCAGCAGCATAGGACAGACTAATTCCTACGAGCAGTACTTC. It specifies CASSIGQTNSYEQYF.

CDR3 amino acids: CASSQATRDREETQYF. The CDR3 DNA sequence: TGCGCCAGCAGCCAAGCAACCCGGGACAGAGAAGAGACCCAGTACTTC. This sequence joins TRBV4-3 and TRBJ2-5, with 7 positions matching TRBD1. The V and J ends lost 1 base and 3 bases, in that order; junction bases with no gene match: 8. This CDR3 is built from 16 residues. CDR1 is LGHNA, CDR2 YSLEER, per germline.

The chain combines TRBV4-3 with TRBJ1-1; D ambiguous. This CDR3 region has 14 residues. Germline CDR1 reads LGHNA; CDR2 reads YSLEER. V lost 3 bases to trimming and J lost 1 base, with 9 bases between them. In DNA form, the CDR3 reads TGCGCCAGCAGCCACCTGGAGCAGAACACTGAAGCTTTCTTT. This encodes CASSHLEQNTEAFF.

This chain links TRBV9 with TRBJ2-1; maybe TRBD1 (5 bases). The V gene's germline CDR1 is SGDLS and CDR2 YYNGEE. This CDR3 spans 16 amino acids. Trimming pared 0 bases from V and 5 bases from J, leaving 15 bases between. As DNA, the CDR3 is TGTGCCAGCAGCGTAGAAGTACTCCCAGGGCACAATGAGCAGTTCTTC. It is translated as CASSVEVLPGHNEQFF.

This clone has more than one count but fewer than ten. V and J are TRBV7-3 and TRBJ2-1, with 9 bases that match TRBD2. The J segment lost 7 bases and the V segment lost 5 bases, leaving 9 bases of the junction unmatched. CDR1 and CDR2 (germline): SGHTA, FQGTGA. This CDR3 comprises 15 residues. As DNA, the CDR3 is TGTGCCAGCAGCAACTCCGGGACTAGCATAAATGAGCAGTTCTTC. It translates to CASSNSGTSINEQFF.

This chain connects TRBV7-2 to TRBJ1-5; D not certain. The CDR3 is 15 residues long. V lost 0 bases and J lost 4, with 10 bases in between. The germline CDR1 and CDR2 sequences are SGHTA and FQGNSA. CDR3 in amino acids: CASSLATAINQPQHF. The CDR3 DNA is TGTGCCAGCAGCTTAGCCACAGCTATTAATCAGCCCCAGCATTTT. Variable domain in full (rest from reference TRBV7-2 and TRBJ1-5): GAGVSQSPSNKVTEKGKDVELRCDPISGHTALYWYRQSLGQGLEFLIYFQGNSAPDKSGLPSDRFSAERTGGSVSTLTIQRTQQEDSAVYLCASSLATAINQPQHFGDGTRLSIL.

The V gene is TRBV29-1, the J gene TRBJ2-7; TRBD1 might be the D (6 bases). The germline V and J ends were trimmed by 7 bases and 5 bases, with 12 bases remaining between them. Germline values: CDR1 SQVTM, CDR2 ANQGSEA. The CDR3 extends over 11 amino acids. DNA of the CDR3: TGCAGCGCCGAAGGGGGAGACGAGCAGTACTTC. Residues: CSAEGGDEQYF.

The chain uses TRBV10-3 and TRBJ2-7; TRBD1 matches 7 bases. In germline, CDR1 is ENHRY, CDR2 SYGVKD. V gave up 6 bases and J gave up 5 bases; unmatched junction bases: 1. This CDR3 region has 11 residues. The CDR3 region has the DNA TGTGCCATCAGCCAGGGGGACGAGCAGTACTTC. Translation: CAISQGDEQYF.

CDR3 in DNA: TGCGCCAGCAGCACTAGCGGGGCCCAAGAGACCCAGTACTTC. Its translation is CASSTSGAQETQYF. J is TRBJ2-5 and V is TRBV5-1, with 10 bases matching TRBD2. Germline V gene data show CDR1 as SGHRS and CDR2 as YFSETQ. V was clipped by 4 bases and J by 1 base; unmatched bases: 1. The CDR3 runs 14 residues.

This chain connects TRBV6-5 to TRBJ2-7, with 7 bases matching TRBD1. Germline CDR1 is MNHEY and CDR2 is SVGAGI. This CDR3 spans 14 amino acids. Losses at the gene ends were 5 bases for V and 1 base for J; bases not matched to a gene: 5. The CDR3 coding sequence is TGTGCCAGCAGTAGGGGGCCGAATTCCTACGAGCAGTACTTC. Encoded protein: CASSRGPNSYEQYF.

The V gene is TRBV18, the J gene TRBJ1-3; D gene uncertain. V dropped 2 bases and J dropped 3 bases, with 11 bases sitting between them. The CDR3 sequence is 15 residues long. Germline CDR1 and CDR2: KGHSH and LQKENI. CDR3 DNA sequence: TGTGCCAGCTCACCAGGAGGAGACTTTGGAAACACCATATATTTT. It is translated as CASSPGGDFGNTIYF.

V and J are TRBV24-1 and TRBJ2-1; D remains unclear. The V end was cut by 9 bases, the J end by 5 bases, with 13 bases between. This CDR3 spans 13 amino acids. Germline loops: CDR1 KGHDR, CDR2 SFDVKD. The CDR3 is CATLNRANNEQFF. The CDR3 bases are TGTGCCACCTTAAACCGGGCCAACAATGAGCAGTTCTTC.

The CDR3 DNA follows: TGTGCCAGCAGTTACGTGGGGGCTTCCCTAGGCGAGCAGTACTTC. Residues: CASSYVGASLGEQYF. The J gene is TRBJ2-7, the V gene TRBV6-2 or TRBV6-3; perhaps TRBD1 as D (6 bases). V shed 2 bases and J shed 6 bases, with 17 bases lying between them. The V gene's germline CDR1 is MNHEY and CDR2 SVGEGT. CDR3 size: 15 residues.

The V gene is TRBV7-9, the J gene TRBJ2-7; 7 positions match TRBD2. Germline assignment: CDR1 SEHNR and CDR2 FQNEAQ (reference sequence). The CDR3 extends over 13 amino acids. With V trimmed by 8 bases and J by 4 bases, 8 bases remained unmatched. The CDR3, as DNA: TGTGCCAGCGGCGCCCTAGCGGCTTACGAGCAGTACTTC. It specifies CASGALAAYEQYF.